This T cell receptor (beta chain) derives from a study of shared clonotypes between healthy human individuals. As for the study in general: Three plates were used per donor for CD4 naive, three for CD4 memory, two for CD8 naive and one for CD8 memory. Whole-study results and caveats: The low donor count limited represented genetic and exposure-history diversity. Between several donors, naive CD4 clonotypes were shared at a level of about 5%.

Naive CD8 cells lacked CD45RO and underwent positive selection for CCR7, leaving out terminally differentiated effector memory CD45RA+ cells. Generated by immunoSEQ multiplex PCR, the TCRdb table keeps only in-frame clones and is missing some. The sample gives millions of clones, over 85% of which show up once; around 1.1% is in the top ten. Worth noting for this clone: Its specificity is unknown.

V was clipped by 6 bases and J by 7 bases; unmatched bases: 11. CDR3 length equals 14 residues. Germline V gene sequence: CDR1 MNHNS, CDR2 SASEGT. The chain combines TRBV6-1 with TRBJ2-7; the match to TRBD1 covers 8 bases. The clonotype originates from a man aged 18 to 29 in good health. The sample comprised naive CD8+ T cells sorted from blood. The CDR3 DNA is TGTGCCAGCAGGCCCAGGACAGGGATAAGGGAGCAGTACTTC. This codes for CASRPRTGIREQYF.